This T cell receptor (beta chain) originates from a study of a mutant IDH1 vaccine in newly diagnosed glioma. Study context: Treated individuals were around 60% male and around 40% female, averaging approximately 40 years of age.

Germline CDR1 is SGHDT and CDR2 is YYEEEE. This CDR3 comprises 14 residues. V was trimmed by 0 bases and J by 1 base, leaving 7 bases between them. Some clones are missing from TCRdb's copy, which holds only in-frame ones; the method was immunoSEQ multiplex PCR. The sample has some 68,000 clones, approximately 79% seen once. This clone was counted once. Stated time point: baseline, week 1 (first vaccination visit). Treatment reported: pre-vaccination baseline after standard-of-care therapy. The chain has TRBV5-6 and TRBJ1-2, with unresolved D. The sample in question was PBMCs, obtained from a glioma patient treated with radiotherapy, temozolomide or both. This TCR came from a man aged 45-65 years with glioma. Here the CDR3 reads CASSLGPGNYGYTF. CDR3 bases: TGTGCCAGCAGCTTGGGACCGGGTAACTATGGCTACACCTTC.